This T cell receptor beta chain was observed in a study of beta chain features in type 1 diabetes. Whole-study findings and limits: Among patients, naive, central memory and Treg TCRB repertoires appeared more similar than among healthy donors. There was a moderate but significant shortening of TCRB CDR3s in all four CD4+ subsets of Type 1 diabetes patients. Fewer insertions but more deletions were seen at VDJ junctions in type 1 diabetes patients.

Sequenced material consisted of expressed TCRB transcripts (all of the isolated RNA was reverse transcribed). This table comes from immunoSEQ multiplex PCR, and its TCRdb copy is limited to in-frame clones, with some not included. This sample has roughly 47,000 clones, with around 40% found just once. The single heparinised draw taken from each donor contained around 100 mL of blood on average. Once sorted, every population was more than 95% pure. To note about this clone: Its matching antigen is unknown.

The clonotype comes from a man aged 30 to 45 with type 1 diabetes. Sequenced material: stem cell memory CD4+ T cells from blood.

The CDR3: CASSLAFTGAYEQYF. The CDR3 nucleotides are TGCGCCAGCAGCTTGGCTTTCACGGGGGCCTACGAGCAGTACTTC. The V call is TRBV5-1, the J call TRBJ2-7; D might be TRBD2 (6 bases). V was clipped by 0 bases and J by 2 bases, with 12 bases between them. CDR3 length equals 15 residues. Germline CDR1 is SGHRS and CDR2 is YFSETQ.